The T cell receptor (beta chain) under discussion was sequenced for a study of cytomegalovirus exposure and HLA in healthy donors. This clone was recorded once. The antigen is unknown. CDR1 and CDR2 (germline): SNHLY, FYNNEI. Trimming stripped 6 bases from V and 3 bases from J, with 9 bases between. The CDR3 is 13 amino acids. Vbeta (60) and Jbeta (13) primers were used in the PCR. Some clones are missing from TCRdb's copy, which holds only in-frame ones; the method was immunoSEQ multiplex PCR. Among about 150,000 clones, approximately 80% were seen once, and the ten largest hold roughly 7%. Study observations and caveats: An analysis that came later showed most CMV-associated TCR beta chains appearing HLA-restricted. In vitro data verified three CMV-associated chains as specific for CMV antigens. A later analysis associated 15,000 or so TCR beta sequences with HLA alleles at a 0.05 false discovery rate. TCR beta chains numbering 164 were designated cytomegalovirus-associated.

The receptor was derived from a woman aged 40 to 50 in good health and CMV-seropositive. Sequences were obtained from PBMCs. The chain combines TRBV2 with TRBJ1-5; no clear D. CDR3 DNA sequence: TGTGCCAGCAGGAGGGCGTCCAATCAGCCCCAGCATTTT. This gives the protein CASRRASNQPQHF.